The next 9 T cell receptor beta chains were all read from a single sample in a study of T cell responses to AZD1222 COVID-19 vaccine. Assay used: immunoSEQ multiplex PCR; TCRdb lists only in-frame clones, some missing. The sample shows some 69,000 clones, roughly 80% of them seen only once. This specimen consisted of peripheral blood, obtained 28 days after the second AZD1222 dose. The receptor source for this set is an adult who received the AZD1222 COVID-19 vaccine.

The chain joins TRBV11-2 to TRBJ2-7, with D perhaps given as TRBD1 or TRBD2 (5 bases each). The germline V gene encodes CDR1 SGHAT and CDR2 FQNNGV. The CDR3 runs to 14 residues. V was cut by 2 bases and J by 4 bases, with 12 bases left in between. The DNA of the CDR3 is TGTGCCAGCAGCTTATTTGGGGGTCTTTACGAGCAGTACTTC. Encoded protein: CASSLFGGLYEQYF.

This clone appeared once. The chain couples TRBV19 to TRBJ1-1; 9 bases agree with TRBD1. The V segment lost 2 bases and the J segment 1 base; nucleotides outside the gene matches: 14. This CDR3 contains 19 residues. Germline assignment: CDR1 LNHDA and CDR2 SQIVND (reference sequence). The chain's CDR3 is CASSILRLGQGGSNTEAFF. In DNA, the CDR3 is TGTGCCAGTAGTATACTGAGGTTGGGACAGGGCGGATCGAACACTGAAGCTTTCTTT.

CDR3 nucleotide sequence: TGTGCCAGTAGTATTTCCAGGCCTCCGAATTATAGCAATCAGCCCCAGCATTTT. Its translation is CASSISRPPNYSNQPQHF. The rearrangement links TRBV19 to TRBJ1-5; no clear D. The germline V gene encodes CDR1 LNHDA and CDR2 SQIVND (reference sequence). CDR3 length: 18 residues. Trimming took off 3 bases at V and 0 bases at J, with 18 bases between the two ends.

The gene calls are TRBV6-5 and TRBJ1-4, with no clear D. This CDR3 is built from 15 residues. Trimming left V 2 bases short and J 3 bases short, with 10 bases between. From germline, CDR1 is MNHEY and CDR2 SVGAGI. For the CDR3, the DNA is TGTGCCAGCAGTTACCGAAGAGGTTCTAATGAAAAACTGTTTTTT. Translating gives CASSYRRGSNEKLFF.

The V and J genes are TRBV7-9 and TRBJ2-2, with 8 bases matching TRBD1. This CDR3 has 16 residues. CDR1 and CDR2 (germline): SEHNR, FQNEAQ (reference sequence). J was trimmed by 3 bases and V by 10 bases; bases with no gene match: 13. The CDR3 is CANEQKGQADTGELFF. DNA of the CDR3: TGTGCCAACGAACAAAAGGGACAGGCTGACACCGGGGAGCTGTTTTTT.

The V gene is TRBV5-4, the J gene TRBJ1-2, with a weak D call TRBD1 (6 bases). The ends were cut back, 4 bases at V and 7 bases at J, with 14 bases in the middle. The CDR3 extends over 13 amino acids. In germline, CDR1 is SGHNT, CDR2 YYREEE (reference sequence). CDR3 nucleotide sequence: TGTGCCAGCAGCCGGGGGGGCGAGGGTGGCTACACCTTC. Its protein product is CASSRGGEGGYTF.

This chain joins TRBV7-8 and TRBJ1-3; D remains unclear. The CDR3 is 16 amino acids. With 4 bases removed from V and 0 bases from J, the gap between germline ends came to 13 bases. The germline CDR1 and CDR2 sequences are SGHVS and FQNEAQ. CDR3 loop: CASSSRILGSGNTIYF. CDR3 bases: TGTGCCAGCAGCTCAAGAATATTGGGCTCTGGAAACACCATATATTTT.

This chain joins TRBV5-4 and TRBJ2-2; a weak D match, TRBD1 (6 bases). The germline V gene encodes CDR1 SGHNT and CDR2 YYREEE (reference sequence). With 0 bases removed from V and 0 bases from J, the gap between germline ends came to 6 bases. The CDR3 runs 15 residues. The CDR3, as DNA: TGTGCCAGCAGCTTGGGGACAGCGAACACCGGGGAGCTGTTTTTT. Translation gives CASSLGTANTGELFF. Supplemented by reference TRBV5-4 and TRBJ2-2, the full variable domain reads ETGVTQSPTHLIKTRGQQVTLRCSSQSGHNTVSWYQQALGQGPQFIFQYYREEENGRGNFPPRFSGLQFPNYSSELNVNALELDDSALYLCASSLGTANTGELFFGEGSRLTVL.

This rearrangement joins TRBV19 to TRBJ1-2, with a tentative D call TRBD1 (5 bases). CDR3 length: 12 residues. Germline-derived CDR1 and CDR2 are LNHDA and SQIVND (reference sequence). V was cut by 5 bases and J by 8 bases, with 12 bases left in between. The CDR3 reads CASSPRGDGYTF. Here the CDR3 DNA reads TGTGCCAGTAGTCCGCGGGGCGACGGCTACACCTTC.